This entry concerns a single T cell receptor (beta chain). Antigen specificity is unknown. Distinct nucleotide sequences in the sample also encode this CDR3. The J segment lost 1 base and the V segment lost 3 bases, leaving 4 bases of the junction unmatched. The CDR3 sequence is 15 residues long. Germline V gene data show CDR1 as SGHRS and CDR2 as YFSETQ. Several immunoSEQ plates held equal portions of the genomic DNA taken from each subset. Profiled with immunoSEQ multiplex PCR; TCRdb holds only in-frame clones, not every one. This table holds approximately 1,000,000 clones, about 80% found once. This entry is derived from a study of shared clonotypes between healthy human individuals. Study results and caveats: Few donors limited the genetic and exposure-history diversity represented.

V gene TRBV5-1 combines with J gene TRBJ2-3; 8 nucleotides align to TRBD1. The material sequenced was memory CD4+ T cells from PBMCs. Subset specified: CD45RA-negative fraction. This receptor was obtained from a man in his late teens or twenties in good health. Some clones in this sample may be carry-over from other donors' samples. CDR3 nucleotides: TGCGCCAGCAGCTCCGGGACAGGAGGCACAGATACGCAGTATTTT. Amino acid sequence: CASSSGTGGTDTQYF.